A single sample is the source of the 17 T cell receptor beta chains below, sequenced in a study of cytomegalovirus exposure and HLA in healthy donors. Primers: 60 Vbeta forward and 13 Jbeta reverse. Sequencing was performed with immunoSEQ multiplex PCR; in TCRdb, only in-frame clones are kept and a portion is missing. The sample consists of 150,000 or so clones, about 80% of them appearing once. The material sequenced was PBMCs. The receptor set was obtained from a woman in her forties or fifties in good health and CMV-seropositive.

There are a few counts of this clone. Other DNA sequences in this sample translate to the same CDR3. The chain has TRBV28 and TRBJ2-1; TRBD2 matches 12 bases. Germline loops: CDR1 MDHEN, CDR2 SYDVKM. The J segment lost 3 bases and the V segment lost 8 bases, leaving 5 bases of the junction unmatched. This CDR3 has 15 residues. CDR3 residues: CASRTSGRSYNEQFF. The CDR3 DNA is TGTGCCAGCCGTACTAGCGGGAGGAGCTACAATGAGCAGTTCTTC. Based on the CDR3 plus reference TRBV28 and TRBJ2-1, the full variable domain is DVKVTQSSRYLVKRTGEKVFLECVQDMDHENMFWYRQDPGLGLRLIYFSYDVKMKEKGDIPEGYSVSREKKERFSLILESASTNQTSMYLCASRTSGRSYNEQFFGPGTRLTVL.

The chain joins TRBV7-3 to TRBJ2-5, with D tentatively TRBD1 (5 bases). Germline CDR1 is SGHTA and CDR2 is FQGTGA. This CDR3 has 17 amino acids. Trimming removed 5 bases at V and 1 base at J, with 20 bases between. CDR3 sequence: CASSPGGAGSLQETQYF. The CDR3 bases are TGTGCCAGCAGCCCTGGTGGGGCCGGGTCCCTCCAAGAGACCCAGTACTTC. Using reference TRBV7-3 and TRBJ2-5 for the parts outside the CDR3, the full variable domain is GAGVSQTPSNKVTEKGKYVELRCDPISGHTALYWYRQSLGQGPEFLIYFQGTGAADDSGLPNDRFFAVRPEGSVSTLKIQRTERGDSAVYLCASSPGGAGSLQETQYFGPGTRLLVL.

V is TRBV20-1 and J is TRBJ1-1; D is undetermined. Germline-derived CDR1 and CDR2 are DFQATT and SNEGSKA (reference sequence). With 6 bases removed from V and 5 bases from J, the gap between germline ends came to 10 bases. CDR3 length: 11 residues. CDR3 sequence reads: CSASRVTEAFF. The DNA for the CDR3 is TGCAGTGCATCGAGGGTGACTGAAGCTTTCTTT.

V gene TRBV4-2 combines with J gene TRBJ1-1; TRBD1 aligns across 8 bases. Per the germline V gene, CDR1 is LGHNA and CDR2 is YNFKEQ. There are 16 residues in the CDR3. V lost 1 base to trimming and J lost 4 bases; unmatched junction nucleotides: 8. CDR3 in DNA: TGTGCCAGCAGCCAAGTTGTAGGGCAGGGGGCCACTGAAGCTTTCTTT. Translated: CASSQVVGQGATEAFF.

The CDR3 DNA sequence: TGTGCCAGCAGCCAGGGGACAGGGGTCTACACCTTC. It is translated as CASSQGTGVYTF. The chain combines TRBV4-2 with TRBJ1-2; 10 positions agree with TRBD1. The V and J ends lost 3 bases and 10 bases, in that order; junction bases with no gene match: 2. The CDR3 runs to 12 residues. Germline lookup yields CDR1 LGHNA and CDR2 YNFKEQ.

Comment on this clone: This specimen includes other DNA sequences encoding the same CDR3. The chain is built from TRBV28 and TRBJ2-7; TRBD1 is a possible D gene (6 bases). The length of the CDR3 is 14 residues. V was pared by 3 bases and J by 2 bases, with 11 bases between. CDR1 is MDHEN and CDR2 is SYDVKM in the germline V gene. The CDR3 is CASSFTGITYEQYF. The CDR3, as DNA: TGTGCCAGCAGTTTCACAGGGATTACCTACGAGCAGTACTTC.

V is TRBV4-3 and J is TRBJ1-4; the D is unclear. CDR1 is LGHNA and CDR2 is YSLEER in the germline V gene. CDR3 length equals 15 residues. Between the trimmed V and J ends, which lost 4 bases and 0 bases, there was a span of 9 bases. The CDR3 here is CASSREVATNEKLFF. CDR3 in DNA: TGCGCCAGCAGCCGCGAGGTGGCAACTAATGAAAAACTGTTTTTT.

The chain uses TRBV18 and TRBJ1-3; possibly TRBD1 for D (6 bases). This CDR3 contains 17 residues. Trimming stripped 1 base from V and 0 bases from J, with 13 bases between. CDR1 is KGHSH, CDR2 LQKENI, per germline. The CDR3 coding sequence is TGTGCCAGCTCACCACAACAGGGCGATATCTCTGGAAACACCATATATTTT. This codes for CASSPQQGDISGNTIYF.

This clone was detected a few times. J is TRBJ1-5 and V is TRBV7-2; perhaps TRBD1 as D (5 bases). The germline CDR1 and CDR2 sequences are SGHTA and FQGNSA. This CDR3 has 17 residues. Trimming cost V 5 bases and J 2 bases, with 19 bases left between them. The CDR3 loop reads CASSDYKGGVGNQPQHF. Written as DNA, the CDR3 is TGTGCCAGCAGCGATTATAAAGGAGGGGTAGGCAATCAGCCCCAGCATTTT.

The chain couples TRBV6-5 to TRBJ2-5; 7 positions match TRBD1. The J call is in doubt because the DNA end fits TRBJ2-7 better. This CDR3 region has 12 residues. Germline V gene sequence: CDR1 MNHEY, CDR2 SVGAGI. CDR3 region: CASRGQSYEQYF. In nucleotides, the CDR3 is TGTGCCAGCAGGGGACAGTCCTACGAGCAGTACTTC.

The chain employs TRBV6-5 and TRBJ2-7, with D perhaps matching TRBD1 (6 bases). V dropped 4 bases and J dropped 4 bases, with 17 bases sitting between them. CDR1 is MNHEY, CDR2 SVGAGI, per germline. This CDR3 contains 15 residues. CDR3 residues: CASSSTRQAVYEQYF. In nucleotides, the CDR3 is TGTGCCAGCAGTTCCACTCGACAGGCCGTATACGAGCAGTACTTC.

CDR3 protein: CASSGSLLRDTQYF. CDR3 sequence (DNA): TGTGCCAGCAGTGGGTCGCTCCTGCGGGATACGCAGTATTTT. The V and J genes are TRBV2 and TRBJ2-3; the D is unclear. The CDR3 length is 14 residues. V was shortened by 4 bases and J by 6 bases, with 14 bases between the two germline ends. CDR1 is SNHLY, CDR2 FYNNEI, per germline.

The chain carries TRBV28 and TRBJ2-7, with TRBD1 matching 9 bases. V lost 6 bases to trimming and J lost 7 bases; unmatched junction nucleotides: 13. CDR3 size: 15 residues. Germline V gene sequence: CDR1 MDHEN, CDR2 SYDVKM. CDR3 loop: CASSQFTGGLGEQYF. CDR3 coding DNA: TGTGCCAGCAGCCAATTTACAGGGGGCCTCGGGGAGCAGTACTTC.

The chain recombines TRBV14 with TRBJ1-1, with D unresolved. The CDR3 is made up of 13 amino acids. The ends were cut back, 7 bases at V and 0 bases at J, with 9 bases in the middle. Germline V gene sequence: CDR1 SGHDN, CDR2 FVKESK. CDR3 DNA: TGTGCCAGCACCCTCACATTGAACACTGAAGCTTTCTTT. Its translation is CASTLTLNTEAFF.

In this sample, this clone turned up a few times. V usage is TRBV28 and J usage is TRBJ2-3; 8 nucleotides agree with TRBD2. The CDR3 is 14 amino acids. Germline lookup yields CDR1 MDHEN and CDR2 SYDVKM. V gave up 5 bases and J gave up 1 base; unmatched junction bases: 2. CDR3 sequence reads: CASSQAGGTDTQYF. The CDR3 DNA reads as TGTGCCAGCAGTCAAGCGGGGGGCACAGATACGCAGTATTTT.

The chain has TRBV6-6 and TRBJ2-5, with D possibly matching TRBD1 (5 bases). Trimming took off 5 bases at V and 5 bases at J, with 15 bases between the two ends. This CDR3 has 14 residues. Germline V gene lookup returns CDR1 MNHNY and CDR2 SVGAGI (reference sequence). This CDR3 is CASSPLQGWETQYF. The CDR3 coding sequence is TGTGCCAGCAGTCCTTTGCAGGGATGGGAGACCCAGTACTTC.

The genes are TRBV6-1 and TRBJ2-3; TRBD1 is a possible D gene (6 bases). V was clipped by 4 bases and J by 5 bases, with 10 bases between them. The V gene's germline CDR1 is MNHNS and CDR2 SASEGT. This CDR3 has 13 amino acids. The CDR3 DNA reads TGTGCCAGCAGTGCGACAGGAGGAGATACGCAGTATTTT. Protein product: CASSATGGDTQYF.